This T cell receptor (beta chain) was retrieved from a study of blood T cells in healthy people across ages. Study results and limitations: Possibly, changes in expanded clonotypes were confounded because donor CMV status was unknown.

Isolated PBMCs totaled at least 6.5 million in each sample. This clonotype was seen a few times. Antigen unknown. A J-beta primer mix and a sample-barcoded 5' primer were used in a second PCR of roughly 6 to 12 cycles. TCRdb re-called the 5' RACE reads with MiXCR, one entry per CDR3 protein. The table has about 930,000 distinct CDR3 sequences, 25% to 30% seen once. This sample was shared with a second study, whose subject was T cells of mothers and their children. This second study says: Healthy Caucasian mothers, a few in number, and their six children were the donors. M1S, a second-PCR primer, added sample barcodes and 2-4 random nucleotides.

Sequenced material: blood. This sequence originates from a middle-aged woman in good health.

The CDR3 nucleotides read TGTGCCAGCAGCTTGTTATCCGGGACCGGGGAGCTGTTTTTT. This sequence encodes CASSLLSGTGELFF. This chain uses TRBV5-6 with TRBJ2-2; D call uncertain. There are 14 residues in the CDR3. V dropped 1 base and J dropped 5 bases, with 9 bases sitting between them. The V gene's germline CDR1 is SGHDT and CDR2 YYEEEE.